This T cell receptor beta chain is from a study of a mutant IDH1 vaccine in newly diagnosed glioma. Trimming left V 3 bases short and J 6 bases short, with 9 bases between. CDR1 SEHNR and CDR2 FQNEAQ come from the germline V gene (reference sequence). The CDR3 is 13 residues long. Libraries were prepared by immunoSEQ multiplex PCR; TCRdb keeps only in-frame clonotypes and omits some of them. The sample lists 90,000 to 100,000 clones, 70% to 90% occurring once. Time point given: baseline, week 1 (first vaccination visit). Treatment described: pre-vaccination baseline after standard-of-care therapy. This TCR derives from a woman in her forties or fifties with glioma. The chain links TRBV7-9 to TRBJ2-1, with a weak D call TRBD2 (6 bases). The material was PBMCs, obtained from a glioma patient treated with radiotherapy, temozolomide or both. CDR3: CASSFGGGNEQFF. As DNA, the CDR3 is TGTGCCAGCAGCTTCGGGGGAGGCAATGAGCAGTTCTTC.